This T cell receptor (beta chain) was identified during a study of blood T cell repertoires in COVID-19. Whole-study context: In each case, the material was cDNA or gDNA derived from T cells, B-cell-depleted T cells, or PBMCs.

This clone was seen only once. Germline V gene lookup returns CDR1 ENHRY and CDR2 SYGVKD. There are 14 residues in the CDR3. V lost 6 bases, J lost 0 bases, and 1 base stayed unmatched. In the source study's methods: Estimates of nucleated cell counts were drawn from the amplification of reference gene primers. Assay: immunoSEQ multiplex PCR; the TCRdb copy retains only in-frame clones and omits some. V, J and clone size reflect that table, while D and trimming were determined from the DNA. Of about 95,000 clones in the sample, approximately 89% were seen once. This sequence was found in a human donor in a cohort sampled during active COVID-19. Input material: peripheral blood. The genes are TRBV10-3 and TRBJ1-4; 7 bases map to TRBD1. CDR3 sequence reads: CAISGTATNEKLFF. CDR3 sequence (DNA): TGTGCCATCAGCGGGACAGCAACTAATGAAAAACTGTTTTTT.